This entry features one T cell receptor beta chain sequence. The antigen it recognizes is unknown. No base qualities exist here, and no much larger clone lies one base off it. Using the deep immunoSEQ assay, multiplex PCR amplified TCR CDR3 regions from genomic DNA. Extracted genomic DNA from each cell subset was distributed evenly across all wells of several immunoSEQ 96-well plates, and each plate was treated as a replicate. For sorted subsets, 200 ng of genomic DNA, equivalent to around 29,000 T cell genomes, went into each replicate PCR. Purified libraries were quantified with a Qubit 3.0 fluorometer, sized on a Bioanalyzer 2100, and re-quantified with the KAPA Library Quantification kit. Every immunoSEQ 96-well plate was sequenced on a dedicated single-read 150-cycle Illumina NextSeq 550 flow cell. Processing in the source paper ran as follows. Because only junctional sequences without quality scores were contained in the immunoSEQ output, filtering matching that applied to full-length reads could not be performed. Sequences were annotated with PyIR, a Python wrapper for IgBLAST v1.9, and V/J genes and CDR3 were assigned using IMGT germline references. Any read was removed if the V/J assignment was weak (E-value above 1e-6), the CDR3 was missing, or the read contained stop codons, out-of-frame junctions, or ambiguous translated residues. V3J clonotypes were defined as sequences sharing the same inferred V gene, J gene, and CDR3 amino acid sequence. To compute the percentage overlap between repertoires, the number of shared unique clonotypes was divided by the size of the smaller repertoire. Repertoire richness was assessed with RTK rarefaction, the Chao1 estimator, and Recon v2.1 estimates of unobserved clonotypes. OLGA was used to compute generation probabilities for all TCRbeta clonotypes that the gDNA method yielded from a handful of donors. As stored in TCRdb, this immuneACCESS dataset retains in-frame rearrangements with V and J assigned. A fraction of the clones does not appear; measured against another copy, unresolved V genes explain less than half of the discrepancy, and the remainder lacks a known reason. That table supplies the V and J calls and clone size; D and trimming were determined from the DNA. For this sample the table gives millions of clones, of which 85% to 95% were detected only once. The ten largest clones represent around 1.1% of the sample.

The sample originates from a study of shared clonotypes between healthy human individuals (dated by TCRdb to about 2020). Study-level background: The cohort comprised a couple of women and a few men aged 18 to 49 years. Per donor, three plates each were used for CD4 naive and CD4 memory, two for CD8 naive, and one for CD8 memory. To estimate repertoire size and how much clonotypes are shared between individuals, the study performed deep sequencing of blood TCR repertoires from 4 to 6 healthy adults. Different laboratories and diverse techniques were used to prepare libraries and sequence TCR repertoires, to increase sequencing depth and limit assay-specific biases. Leukapheresis yielded between about 0.85 and 10 billion PBMCs per donor.

The full study reports these points: Incomplete sequencing was indicated by rarefaction of sorted-subset datasets, despite the large sequencing depth. Pairwise subsampling led to the expectation that sequencing depth would affect the degree of clonotype sharing among donors. The small number of donors limited the genetic and exposure-history diversity represented. Larger estimated clonotype richness was generally found for naive subsets than for memory subsets. About 5% of naive CD4, roughly 3.5% of naive CD8, about 2.5% of memory CD4, and 0.35% to 0.5% of memory CD8 clonotypes were shared across several donors. Clonotypes shared by all four sorted-subset donors showed higher generation probabilities than non-shared clonotypes. Sampling was limited to blood, and TCR repertoires in tissue likely differ from TCR repertoires in blood.

For the CD8 naive samples, CD45RO-negative cells were positively selected for CCR7, yielding a CD45RA+CCR7+ population from which TemRA cells were excluded. The donors were healthy, HIV-negative adults who had no recently reported acute infections or vaccinations. Only Caucasian adults living in Nashville, Tennessee, USA were represented among the donors. Blood was collected by leukapheresis, and PBMCs were isolated by Ficoll-Histopaque density gradient centrifugation and then cryopreserved in liquid nitrogen vapor phase. Analytical flow cytometry was used to check the purity and quantity of every magnetically sorted T cell population. Each sorted fraction had its genomic DNA isolated and then quantified by UV absorbance on a Nanodrop 2000c. The sequence came from a young man in good health. Sequences were obtained from naive CD8+ T cells sorted from blood. The sample's cell subset or site label, decoded: CD45RA+CCR7+.

The CDR3 has the sequence CASSLEGPFREDTEAFF. The DNA sequence reads TGTGCCAGCAGCTTAGAGGGCCCATTCCGGGAGGACACTGAAGCTTTCTTT. Rearrangement joined TRBV7-8 to TRBJ1-1; the D gene is not confidently resolved. From the cysteine through the phenylalanine, the CDR3 covers 17 amino acids. This entry keeps only the CDR3 DNA: 51 bases, framed from base 1. From the germline V gene, CDR1 is SGHVS and CDR2 is FQNEAQ. V is clipped by 1 base and J by 3 bases, and the sequence between their germline boundaries is 18 bases long. Supplemented by the reference TRBV7-8 and TRBJ1-1 proteins around the CDR3, the complete variable domain is GAGVSQSPRYKVAKRGQDVALRCDPISGHVSLFWYQQALGQGPEFLTYFQNEAQLDKSGLPSDRFFAERPEGSVSTLKIQRTQQEDSAVYLCASSLEGPFREDTEAFFGQGTRLTVV.